Presented here are 13 T cell receptor beta chains from one specimen sequenced in a study of a mutant IDH1 vaccine in newly diagnosed glioma. TCRdb keeps only in-frame clones here, not all; method: immunoSEQ multiplex PCR. The sample lists under 25,000 clones, roughly 93% occurring once. The time point is: baseline, week 1 (first vaccination visit). Treatment noted: pre-vaccination baseline after standard-of-care therapy. This specimen was PBMCs, taken from a glioma patient treated with radiotherapy, temozolomide or both. The receptors stem from a man in his forties or fifties with glioma.

A single count supports this clone. The J gene is TRBJ2-2, the V gene TRBV19, with 10 nucleotides matching TRBD2. V dropped 1 base and J dropped 6; count of bases not matched to a gene: 14. The V gene's germline CDR1 is LNHDA and CDR2 SQIVND (reference sequence). The CDR3 runs 19 residues. CDR3 protein: CASSIGILAGEARSGELFF. The DNA for the CDR3 is TGTGCCAGTAGTATAGGTATCCTAGCGGGAGAAGCCCGATCCGGGGAGCTGTTTTTT.

V and J are TRBV27 and TRBJ1-1; tentatively, D is TRBD1 (5 bases). The CDR3 contains 14 residues. CDR1 is MNHEY and CDR2 is SMNVEV in the germline V gene (reference sequence). V lost 3 bases and J lost 4, with 12 bases in between. The CDR3 reads CASSLQGMGTEAFF. The DNA for the CDR3 is TGTGCCAGCAGTTTGCAGGGAATGGGCACTGAAGCTTTCTTT.

The genes are TRBV6-1 and TRBJ2-7; D gene unclear. The CDR3 has 11 amino acids. Germline V gives CDR1 MNHNS, CDR2 SASEGT. V dropped 4 bases and J dropped 3 bases, with 4 bases sitting between them. CDR3 residues: CASSAFYEQYF. CDR3 coding DNA: TGTGCCAGCAGTGCTTTCTACGAGCAGTACTTC.

This chain joins TRBV7-2 and TRBJ1-6, with 7 bases lining up with TRBD1. V lost 1 base to trimming and J lost 8 bases; unmatched junction nucleotides: 2. Germline loops: CDR1 SGHTA, CDR2 FQGNSA. The CDR3 has 14 amino acids. CDR3 sequence (DNA): TGTGCCAGCAGCTTAGTAGGGGGCGATTCACCCCTCCACTTT. This gives the protein CASSLVGGDSPLHF.

The rearrangement joins TRBV5-1 to TRBJ2-1, with TRBD2 as a possible D gene (7 bases). This CDR3 is built from 15 residues. Germline CDR1 SGHRS, CDR2 YFSETQ. Trimming took 4 bases from V and 4 from J, leaving 15 bases between them. CDR3 bases: TGCGCCAGCAGCAACAACAGGGAGGGGTACAATGAGCAGTTCTTC. It yields the protein CASSNNREGYNEQFF.

The table lists this clone with a count of one. The rearrangement joins TRBV7-9 to TRBJ1-5; TRBD1 is a possible D gene (5 bases). Trimming took 4 bases from V and 5 from J, leaving 6 bases between them. The germline V gene encodes CDR1 SEHNR and CDR2 FQNEAQ (reference sequence). The CDR3 has 12 residues. The CDR3 region has the DNA TGTGCCAGCAGCTCACAGGATCAGCCCCAGCATTTT. Translation: CASSSQDQPQHF.

This sequence joins TRBV5-1 and TRBJ2-7; TRBD1 matches 11 bases. Germline V gives CDR1 SGHRS, CDR2 YFSETQ. CDR3 length equals 14 residues. V lost 1 base to trimming and J lost 7 bases; unmatched junction nucleotides: 4. CDR3 DNA sequence: TGCGCCAGCAGCTTGCCCGGGACAGGGGGTGAGCAGTACTTC. It codes for CASSLPGTGGEQYF.

The V gene is TRBV6-5, the J gene TRBJ1-1, with 7 bases matching TRBD1. There are 15 residues in the CDR3. V shed 4 bases, J shed 1 base, and the junction held 6 bases outside the gene matches. Looked up from germline, CDR1 is MNHEY and CDR2 is SVGAGI. CDR3 sequence: CASSSGGRRNTEAFF. DNA for the CDR3: TGTGCCAGCAGTTCAGGGGGTAGACGGAACACTGAAGCTTTCTTT.

The chain employs TRBV5-4 and TRBJ2-3; 9 bases agree with TRBD1. V lost 6 bases to trimming and J lost 5 bases; unmatched junction nucleotides: 10. The germline CDR1 and CDR2 sequences are SGHNT and YYREEE (reference sequence). CDR3 length: 15 amino acids. In nucleotides, the CDR3 is TGTGCCAGCACACTACAGGGGGCGCTTAAAGATACGCAGTATTTT. This translates into CASTLQGALKDTQYF.

The CDR3 protein is CASSTGSPRDIMNTEAFF. CDR3 in DNA: TGTGCCAGCAGCACGGGGTCCCCCAGGGATATAATGAACACTGAAGCTTTCTTT. The chain carries TRBV7-9 and TRBJ1-1; D may be TRBD1 (5 bases). In germline, CDR1 is SEHNR, CDR2 FQNEAQ (reference sequence). The V gene lost 5 bases and the J gene lost 0 bases, with 22 bases spanning the gap. CDR3 length: 18 residues.

The chain is built from TRBV30 and TRBJ1-1, with D unresolved. The V gene lost 2 bases and the J gene lost 1 base, with 11 bases spanning the gap. The CDR3 consists of 14 residues. CDR1 is GTSNPN and CDR2 is SVGIG in the germline V gene (reference sequence). This chain's CDR3 is CAWSFGVRNTEAFF. Here the CDR3 DNA reads TGTGCCTGGAGTTTTGGGGTGCGGAACACTGAAGCTTTCTTT.

The chain has TRBV7-5 and TRBJ1-5; TRBD1, the D gene given by the table, was not confirmed from the DNA. TRBV7-5 is a known pseudogene. The CDR3 contains 18 residues. The CDR3 nucleotides read TGTGCCAGAAGCTGCACGACAGGGGGTAAAAAAAGCAATCAGCCCCAGCATTTT. It encodes CARSCTTGGKKSNQPQHF.

The J gene is TRBJ1-1, the V gene TRBV6-5, with 7 bases aligning to TRBD1. The CDR3 totals 15 residues. Per the germline V gene, CDR1 is MNHEY and CDR2 is SVGAGI. V was clipped by 4 bases and J by 2 bases; unmatched bases: 7. The CDR3 region has the DNA TGTGCCAGCAGTTCCCCCGGGACAGCTAACACTGAAGCTTTCTTT. Protein: CASSSPGTANTEAFF.